This entry lists 3 T cell receptor beta chains sequenced from one sample in a study of HIV-infected children after antiretroviral therapy interruption. The treatment here: PENTA 11 planned treatment interruption arm or continuous ART arm. RNA-based 3' RACE libraries used unique molecular identifiers. TCRdb re-analysed the 3' RACE reads in MiXCR, keeping a single row per CDR3 protein. The data show around 41,000 distinct CDR3 sequences, approximately 7% seen once. The sequences come from CD45RA+ CD4+ T cells from PBMCs, pooled from several time points, collected from a donor given antiretroviral therapy, either interrupted or continuous. The subset denotes: naive CD4+ CD45RA+ CD45RO- T cells. All receptors derive from a pool of human donors with HIV.

This clonotype has ten or more counts. One junction end does not reproduce the germline sequence, and a read error may be involved. V and J are TRBV6-6 and TRBJ2-4; tentative D call: TRBD2 (5 bases). Per the germline V gene, CDR1 is MNHNY and CDR2 is SVGAGI (reference sequence). The CDR3 runs 16 residues. CDR3 sequence: CASGDADWSSQNTLYF. CDR3 DNA sequence: TGTGCCAGCGGTGATGCGGACTGGTCTAGTCAAAACACCTTGTACTTT.

This clonotype was recorded at least ten times. Germline and junction disagree at one end, which may indicate a read error. The J gene is TRBJ1-6, the V gene TRBV6-6, with unresolved D. The CDR3 consists of 14 residues. Per germline, CDR1 MNHNY and CDR2 SVGAGI (reference sequence). CDR3 loop: CASGDASYNSPLYF. The CDR3 region has the DNA TGTGCCAGCGGTGATGCTTCCTATAATTCGCCCCTCTACTTT.

This sequence joins TRBV7-9 and TRBJ2-7, with D perhaps TRBD2 (6 bases). The germline V and J ends were trimmed by 3 bases and 5 bases, with 11 bases remaining between them. Germline V gene lookup returns CDR1 SEHNR and CDR2 FQNEAQ (reference sequence). This CDR3 spans 13 amino acids. The CDR3: CASSFGSSHEQYF. CDR3 bases: TGTGCCAGCAGCTTCGGGAGTAGCCACGAGCAGTACTTC.